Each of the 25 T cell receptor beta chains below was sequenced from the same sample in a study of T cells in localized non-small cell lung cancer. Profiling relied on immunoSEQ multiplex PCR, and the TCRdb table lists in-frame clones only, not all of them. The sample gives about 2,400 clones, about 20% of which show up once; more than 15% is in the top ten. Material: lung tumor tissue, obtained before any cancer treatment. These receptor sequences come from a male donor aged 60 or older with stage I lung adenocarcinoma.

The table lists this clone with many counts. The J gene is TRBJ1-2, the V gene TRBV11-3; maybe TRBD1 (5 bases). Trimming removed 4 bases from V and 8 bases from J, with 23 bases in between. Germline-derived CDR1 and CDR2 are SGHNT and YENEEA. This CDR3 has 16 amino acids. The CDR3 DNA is TGTGCCAGCAGCTCAAACTCCGGGCGGGGCTTGGGGGGCTACACCTTC. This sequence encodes CASSSNSGRGLGGYTF.

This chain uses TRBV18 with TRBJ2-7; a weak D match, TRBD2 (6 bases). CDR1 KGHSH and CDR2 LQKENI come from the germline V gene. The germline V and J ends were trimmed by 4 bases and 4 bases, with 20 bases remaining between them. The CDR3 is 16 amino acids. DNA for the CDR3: TGTGCCAGCTCACAACCCCATGGGGGAGGTTATTACGAGCAGTACTTC. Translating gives CASSQPHGGGYYEQYF.

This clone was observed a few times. CDR3 amino acids: CASRDTNNEQFF. The CDR3 coding sequence is TGTGCCAGCCGGGACACCAACAATGAGCAGTTCTTC. The genes are TRBV6-8 and TRBJ2-1, with D possibly TRBD1 on 6 matching bases. The CDR3 spans 12 residues. V lost 8 bases to trimming and J lost 5 bases, with 10 bases between them. Germline V CDR1 and CDR2: MNHGY, SAAAGT.

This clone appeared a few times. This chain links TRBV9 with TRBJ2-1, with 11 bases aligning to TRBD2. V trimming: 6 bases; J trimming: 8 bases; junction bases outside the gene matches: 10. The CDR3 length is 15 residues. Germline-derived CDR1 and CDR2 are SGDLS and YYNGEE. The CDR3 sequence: CASNRLAGRGDEQFF. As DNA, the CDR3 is TGTGCCAGCAATCGACTAGCGGGGAGGGGCGATGAGCAGTTCTTC.

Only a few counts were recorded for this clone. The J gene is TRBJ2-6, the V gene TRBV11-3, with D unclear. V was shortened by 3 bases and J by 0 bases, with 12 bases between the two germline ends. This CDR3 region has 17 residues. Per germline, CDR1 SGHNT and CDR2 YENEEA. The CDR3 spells CASSFPTFSSGANVLTF. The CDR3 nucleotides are TGTGCCAGCAGCTTTCCCACCTTTAGCTCTGGGGCCAACGTCCTGACTTTC.

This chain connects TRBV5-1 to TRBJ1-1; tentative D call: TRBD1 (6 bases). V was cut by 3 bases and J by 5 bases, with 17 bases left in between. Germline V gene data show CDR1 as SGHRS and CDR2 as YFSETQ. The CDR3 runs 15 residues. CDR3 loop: CASSSDSGLRTEAFF. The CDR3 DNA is TGCGCCAGCAGCTCGGACAGTGGGTTAAGGACTGAAGCTTTCTTT.

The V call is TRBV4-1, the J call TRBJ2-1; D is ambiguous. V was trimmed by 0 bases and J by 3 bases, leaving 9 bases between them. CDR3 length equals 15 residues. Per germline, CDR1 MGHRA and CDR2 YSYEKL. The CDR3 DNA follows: TGCGCCAGCAGCCAAGAGGCCTTTGGCTACAATGAGCAGTTCTTC. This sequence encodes CASSQEAFGYNEQFF.

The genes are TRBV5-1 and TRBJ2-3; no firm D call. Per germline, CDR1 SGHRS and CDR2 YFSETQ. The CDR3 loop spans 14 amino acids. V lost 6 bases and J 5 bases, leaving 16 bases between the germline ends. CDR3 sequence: CASTWKQWRDTQYF. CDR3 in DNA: TGCGCCAGCACCTGGAAACAGTGGAGAGATACGCAGTATTTT.

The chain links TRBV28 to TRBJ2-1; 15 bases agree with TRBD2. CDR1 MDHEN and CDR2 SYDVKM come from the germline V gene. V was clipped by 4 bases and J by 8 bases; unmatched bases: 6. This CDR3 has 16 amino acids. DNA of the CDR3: TGTGCCAGCAGTTCAGGACTAGCGGGAGGGGATGATGAGCAGTTCTTC. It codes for CASSSGLAGGDDEQFF.

The CDR3 here is CASTGPGNTIYF. CDR3 sequence (DNA): TGTGCCAGCACAGGGCCTGGAAACACCATATATTTT. The V gene is TRBV12-5, the J gene TRBJ1-3; tentatively, D is TRBD1 (6 bases). The CDR3 totals 12 residues. The germline CDR1 and CDR2 sequences are LGHNT and FRNRAP.

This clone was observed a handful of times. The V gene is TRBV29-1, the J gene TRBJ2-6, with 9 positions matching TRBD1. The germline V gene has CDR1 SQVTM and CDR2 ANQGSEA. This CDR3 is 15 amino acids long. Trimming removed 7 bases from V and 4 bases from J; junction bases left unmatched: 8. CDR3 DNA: TGCAGCGCCGAGACAGGGGGAAGCGGGGCCAACGTCCTGACTTTC. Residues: CSAETGGSGANVLTF. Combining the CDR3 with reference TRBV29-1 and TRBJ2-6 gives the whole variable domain SAVISQKPSRDICQRGTSLTIQCQVDSQVTMMFWYRQQPGQSLTLIATANQGSEATYESGFVIDKFPISRPNLTFSTLTVSNMSPEDSSIYLCSAETGGSGANVLTFGAGSRLTVL.

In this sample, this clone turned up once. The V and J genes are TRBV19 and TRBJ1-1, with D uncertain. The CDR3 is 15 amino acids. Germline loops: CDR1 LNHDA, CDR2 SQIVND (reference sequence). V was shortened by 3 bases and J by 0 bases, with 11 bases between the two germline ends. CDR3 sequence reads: CASSIVGSLNTEAFF. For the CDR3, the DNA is TGTGCCAGTAGTATCGTAGGGTCCCTGAACACTGAAGCTTTCTTT.

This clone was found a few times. For the CDR3, the DNA is TGTGCCAGCAGCCCCCACCCGGCACTCGGAAACACCATATATTTT. It yields the protein CASSPHPALGNTIYF. The chain couples TRBV9 to TRBJ1-3; D gene ambiguous. The CDR3 has 15 amino acids. The germline V gene encodes CDR1 SGDLS and CDR2 YYNGEE. V gave up 4 bases and J gave up 4 bases, with 15 bases separating them.

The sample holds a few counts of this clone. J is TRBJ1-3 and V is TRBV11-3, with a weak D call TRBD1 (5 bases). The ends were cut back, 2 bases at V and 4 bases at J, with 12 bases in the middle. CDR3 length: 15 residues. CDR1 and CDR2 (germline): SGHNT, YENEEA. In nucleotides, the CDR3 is TGTGCCAGCAGCTTAAAGGGGCCCGGAGGAAACACCATATATTTT. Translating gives CASSLKGPGGNTIYF.

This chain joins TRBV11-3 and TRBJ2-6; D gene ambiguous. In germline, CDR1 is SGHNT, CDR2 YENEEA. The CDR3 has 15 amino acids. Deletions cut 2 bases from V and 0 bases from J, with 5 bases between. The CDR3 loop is CASSLLVSGANVLTF. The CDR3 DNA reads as TGTGCCAGCAGCTTATTGGTCTCTGGGGCCAACGTCCTGACTTTC.

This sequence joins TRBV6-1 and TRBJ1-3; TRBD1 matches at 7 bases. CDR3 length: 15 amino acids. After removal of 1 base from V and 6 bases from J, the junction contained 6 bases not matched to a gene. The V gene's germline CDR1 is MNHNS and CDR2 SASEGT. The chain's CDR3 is CASSEGQGNANTIYF. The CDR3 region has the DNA TGTGCCAGCAGTGAAGGACAGGGCAACGCAAACACCATATATTTT.

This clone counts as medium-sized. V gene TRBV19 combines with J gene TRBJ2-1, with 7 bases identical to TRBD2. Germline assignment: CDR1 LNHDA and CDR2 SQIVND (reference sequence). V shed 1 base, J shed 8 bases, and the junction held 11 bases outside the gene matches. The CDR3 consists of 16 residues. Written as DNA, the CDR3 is TGTGCCAGTAGTATAGTTGGGGGGGTCCTGATGGATGAGCAGTTCTTC. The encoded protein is CASSIVGGVLMDEQFF.

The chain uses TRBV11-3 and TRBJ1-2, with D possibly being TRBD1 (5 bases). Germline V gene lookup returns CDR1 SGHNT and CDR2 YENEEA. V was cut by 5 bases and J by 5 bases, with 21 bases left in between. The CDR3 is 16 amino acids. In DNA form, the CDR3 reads TGTGCCAGCAGCCTCCCCGGCTTGGGGCTAGGGTATGGCTACACCTTC. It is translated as CASSLPGLGLGYGYTF.

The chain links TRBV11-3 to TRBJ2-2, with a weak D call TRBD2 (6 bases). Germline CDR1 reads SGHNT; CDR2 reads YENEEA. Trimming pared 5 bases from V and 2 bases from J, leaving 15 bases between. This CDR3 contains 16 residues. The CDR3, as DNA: TGTGCCAGCAGCCCCCCCGGGGGATTCAACACCGGGGAGCTGTTTTTT. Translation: CASSPPGGFNTGELFF.

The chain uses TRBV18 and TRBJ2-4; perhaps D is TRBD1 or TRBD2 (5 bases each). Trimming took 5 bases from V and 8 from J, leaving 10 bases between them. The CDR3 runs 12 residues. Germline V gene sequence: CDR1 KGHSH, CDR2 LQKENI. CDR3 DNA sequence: TGTGCCAGCTCAGTGACAGCGGACATTCAGTACTTC. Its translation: CASSVTADIQYF.

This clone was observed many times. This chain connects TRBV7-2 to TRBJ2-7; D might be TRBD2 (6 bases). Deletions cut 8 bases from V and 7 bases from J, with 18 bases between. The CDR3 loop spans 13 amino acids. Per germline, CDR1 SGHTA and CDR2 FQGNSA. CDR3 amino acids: CASATGTAGEQYF. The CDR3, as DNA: TGTGCCAGCGCTACGGGGACCGCGGGGGAGCAGTACTTC. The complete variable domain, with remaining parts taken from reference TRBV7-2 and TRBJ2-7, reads GAGVSQSPSNKVTEKGKDVELRCDPISGHTALYWYRQSLGQGLEFLIYFQGNSAPDKSGLPSDRFSAERTGGSVSTLTIQRTQQEDSAVYLCASATGTAGEQYFGPGTRLTVT.

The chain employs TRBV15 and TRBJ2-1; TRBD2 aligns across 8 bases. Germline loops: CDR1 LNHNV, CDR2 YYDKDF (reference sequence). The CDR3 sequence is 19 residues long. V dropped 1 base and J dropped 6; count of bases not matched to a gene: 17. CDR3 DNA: TGTGCCACCAGCAGAGCGGGGGGGAGCGGGAGAGGGGACCTCAATGAGCAGTTCTTC. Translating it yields CATSRAGGSGRGDLNEQFF.

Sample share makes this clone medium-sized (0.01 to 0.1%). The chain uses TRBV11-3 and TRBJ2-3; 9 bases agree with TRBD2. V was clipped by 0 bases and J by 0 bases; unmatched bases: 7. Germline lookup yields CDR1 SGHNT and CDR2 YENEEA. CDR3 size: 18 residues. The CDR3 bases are TGTGCCAGCAGCTTAGACGCGGGAGGGGGCCCCAGCACAGATACGCAGTATTTT. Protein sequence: CASSLDAGGGPSTDTQYF.

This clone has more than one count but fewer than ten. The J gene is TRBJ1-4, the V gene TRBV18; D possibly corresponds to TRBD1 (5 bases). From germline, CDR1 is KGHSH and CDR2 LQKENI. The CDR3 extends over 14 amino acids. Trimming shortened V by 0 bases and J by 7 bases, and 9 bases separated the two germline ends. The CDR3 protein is CASSPPGAGEKLFF. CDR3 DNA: TGTGCCAGCTCACCACCAGGGGCAGGTGAAAAACTGTTTTTT.

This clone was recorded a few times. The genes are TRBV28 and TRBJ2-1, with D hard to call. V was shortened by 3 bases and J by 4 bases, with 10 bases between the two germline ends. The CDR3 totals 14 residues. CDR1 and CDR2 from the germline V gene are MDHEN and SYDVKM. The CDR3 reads CASSFRPVYNEQFF. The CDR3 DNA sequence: TGTGCCAGCAGTTTTAGGCCAGTATACAATGAGCAGTTCTTC.